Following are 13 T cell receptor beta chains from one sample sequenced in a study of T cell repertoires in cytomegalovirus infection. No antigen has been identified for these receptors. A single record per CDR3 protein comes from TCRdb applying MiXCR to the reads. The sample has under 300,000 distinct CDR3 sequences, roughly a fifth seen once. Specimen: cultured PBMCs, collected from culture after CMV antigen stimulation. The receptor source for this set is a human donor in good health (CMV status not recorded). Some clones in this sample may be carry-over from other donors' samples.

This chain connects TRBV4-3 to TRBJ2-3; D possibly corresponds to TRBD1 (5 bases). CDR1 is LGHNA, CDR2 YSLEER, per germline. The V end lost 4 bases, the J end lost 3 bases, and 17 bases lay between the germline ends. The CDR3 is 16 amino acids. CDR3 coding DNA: TGCGCCAGCAGCCTTCAAGGGGCGCCTCCGACAGATACGCAGTATTTT. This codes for CASSLQGAPPTDTQYF.

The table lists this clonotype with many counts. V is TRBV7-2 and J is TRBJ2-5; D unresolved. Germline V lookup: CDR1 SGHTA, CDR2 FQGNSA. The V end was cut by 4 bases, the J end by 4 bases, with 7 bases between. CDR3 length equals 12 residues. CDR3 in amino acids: CASSSYRETQYF. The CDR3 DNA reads TGTGCCAGCAGCTCGTACCGAGAGACCCAGTACTTC. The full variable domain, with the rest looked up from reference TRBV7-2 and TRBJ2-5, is GAGVSQSPSNKVTEKGKDVELRCDPISGHTALYWYRQSLGQGLEFLIYFQGNSAPDKSGLPSDRFSAERTGGSVSTLTIQRTQQEDSAVYLCASSSYRETQYFGPGTRLLVL.

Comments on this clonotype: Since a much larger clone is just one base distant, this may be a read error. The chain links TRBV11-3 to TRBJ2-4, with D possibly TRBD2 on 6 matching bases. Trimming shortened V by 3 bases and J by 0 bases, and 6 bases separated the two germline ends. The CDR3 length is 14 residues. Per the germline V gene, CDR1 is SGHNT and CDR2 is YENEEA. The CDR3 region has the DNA TGTGCCAGCAGCTTCGGGGGAGCCAAAAACATTCAGTACTTC. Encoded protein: CASSFGGAKNIQYF.

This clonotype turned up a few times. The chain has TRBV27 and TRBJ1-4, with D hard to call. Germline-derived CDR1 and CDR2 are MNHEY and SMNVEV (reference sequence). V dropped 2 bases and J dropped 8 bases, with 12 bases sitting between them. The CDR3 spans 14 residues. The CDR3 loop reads CASSLGIIGEKLFF. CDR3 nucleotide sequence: TGTGCCAGCAGTTTAGGGATAATAGGAGAAAAACTGTTTTTT.

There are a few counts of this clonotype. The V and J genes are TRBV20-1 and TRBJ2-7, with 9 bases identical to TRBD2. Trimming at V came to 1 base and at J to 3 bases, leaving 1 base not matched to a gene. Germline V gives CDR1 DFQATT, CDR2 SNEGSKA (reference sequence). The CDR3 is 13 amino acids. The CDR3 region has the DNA TGCAGTGCTAGAGGACTAGCGGTCTACGAGCAGTACTTC. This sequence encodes CSARGLAVYEQYF.

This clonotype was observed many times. Written as DNA, the CDR3 is TGCAGCGCGGGCCTAGGGAGTTGGGGAGATACGCAGTATTTT. This gives the protein CSAGLGSWGDTQYF. This chain uses TRBV29-1 with TRBJ2-3; TRBD2 is a possible D gene (5 bases). Trimming stripped 7 bases from V and 5 bases from J, with 19 bases between. There are 14 residues in the CDR3. The germline CDR1 and CDR2 sequences are SQVTM and ANQGSEA.

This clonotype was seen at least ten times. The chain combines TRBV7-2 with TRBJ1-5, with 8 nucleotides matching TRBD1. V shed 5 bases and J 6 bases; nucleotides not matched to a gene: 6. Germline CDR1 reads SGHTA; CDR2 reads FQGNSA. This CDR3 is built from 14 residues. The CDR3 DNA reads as TGTGCCAGCAGCGGACAGGGAGGGGGTCAGCCCCAGCATTTT. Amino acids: CASSGQGGGQPQHF.

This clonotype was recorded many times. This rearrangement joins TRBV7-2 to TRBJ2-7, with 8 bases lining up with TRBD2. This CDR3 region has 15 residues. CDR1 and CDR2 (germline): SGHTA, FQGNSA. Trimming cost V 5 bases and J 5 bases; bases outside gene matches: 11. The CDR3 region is CASSPTSGARHEQYV. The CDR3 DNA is TGTGCCAGCAGCCCTACTAGCGGAGCCCGCCACGAGCAGTACGTC.

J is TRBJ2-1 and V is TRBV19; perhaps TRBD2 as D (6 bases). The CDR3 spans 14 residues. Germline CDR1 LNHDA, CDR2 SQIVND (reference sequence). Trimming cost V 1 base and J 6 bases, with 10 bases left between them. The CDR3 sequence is CASSIGQGGNEQFF. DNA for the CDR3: TGTGCCAGTAGTATAGGTCAGGGAGGCAATGAGCAGTTCTTC.

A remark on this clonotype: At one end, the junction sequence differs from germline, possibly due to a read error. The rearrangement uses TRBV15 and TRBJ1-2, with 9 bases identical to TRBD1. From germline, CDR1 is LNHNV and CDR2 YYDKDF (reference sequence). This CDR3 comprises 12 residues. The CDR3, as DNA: TGTGCCACCAGCAGAGACACAGGGGGCAGAGTCTTC. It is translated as CATSRDTGGRVF. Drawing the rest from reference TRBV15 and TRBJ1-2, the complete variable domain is DAMVIQNPRYQVTQFGKPVTLSCSQTLNHNVMYWYQQKSSQAPKLLFHYYDKDFNNEADTPDNFQSRRPNTSFCFLDIRSPGLGDTAMYLCATSRDTGGRVFGSGTRLTVV.

In DNA, the CDR3 is TGCGCCAGCAGCCAAGATCTAGTCCCGAACAATGAGCAGTTCTTC. Its translation: CASSQDLVPNNEQFF. This chain uses TRBV4-3 with TRBJ2-1; D gene uncertain. Germline V CDR1 and CDR2: LGHNA, YSLEER. Trimming took 0 bases from V and 5 from J, leaving 11 bases between them. The CDR3 contains 15 residues.

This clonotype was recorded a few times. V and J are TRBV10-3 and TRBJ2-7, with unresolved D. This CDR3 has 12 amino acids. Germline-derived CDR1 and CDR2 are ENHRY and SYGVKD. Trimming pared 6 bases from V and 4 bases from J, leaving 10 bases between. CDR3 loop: CAIRGPGYEQYV. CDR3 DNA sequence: TGTGCCATCAGGGGTCCCGGTTACGAGCAGTACGTC.

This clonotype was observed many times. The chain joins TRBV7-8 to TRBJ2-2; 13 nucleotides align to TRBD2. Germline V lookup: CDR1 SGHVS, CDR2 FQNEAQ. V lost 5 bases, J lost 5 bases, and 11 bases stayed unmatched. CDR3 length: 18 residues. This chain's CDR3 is CASSTRTSGSSRTGELFF. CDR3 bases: TGTGCCAGCAGCACTCGGACTAGCGGGAGTTCTAGGACCGGGGAGCTGTTTTTT.